This T cell receptor beta chain was profiled in a study of memory B cells and T cells in multiple sclerosis. Study-wide points: Shared clonotype counts depended on differing compartment clone-set sizes and were normalized.

Sequenced by immunoSEQ multiplex PCR; TCRdb stores in-frame clones only, minus some. In the table there are about 32,000 clones, roughly 82% of which are singletons. Remarks on this clone: The antigen is not known.

Stimulus-free culture yielded autoproliferating CFSE-dim and non-proliferating CFSE-high T cells, each sequenced separately. Some 50 million CFSE-labeled PBMCs were cultured 6 to 7 days unstimulated, then replicate wells were pooled. Without exogenous stimuli, around 0.5 uM CFSE-labeled PBMCs were cultured serum-free. Trimming shortened V by 5 bases and J by 4 bases, and 20 bases separated the two germline ends. The CDR3 runs 16 residues. Germline V lookup: CDR1 SEHNR, CDR2 FQNEAQ (reference sequence). The TCR sequence derives from a human donor with multiple sclerosis. The rearrangement joins TRBV7-9 to TRBJ2-5; tentative D call: TRBD2 (7 bases). The specimen sequenced was PBMCs from blood kept in culture. The CDR3 bases are TGTGCCAGCAGCCCCCCGGGGGGCTCCCATCGAGAGACCCAGTACTTC. Its protein product is CASSPPGGSHRETQYF.